This passage covers 2 T cell receptor beta chains from one sample sequenced in a study of tumor and adjacent non-tumor tissue in lung cancer. RNA was extracted from bulk tissue without any cell sorting. More than 3 cm separated this lung sample from the edge of the tumor. A modified ARM-PCR protocol with three rounds of nested PCR amplified TCRbeta. TCRdb processed the multiplex PCR reads anew with MiXCR; each CDR3 protein has one entry. This sample yields roughly 67,000 distinct CDR3 sequences, of which roughly three quarters are seen a single time; under 45% belongs to the top ten. Sequences were obtained from distant non-tumor lung tissue. The receptors originated from a man in his sixties with non-small cell lung cancer.

Details on this clonotype: At one end the junction does not follow the germline gene, possibly because of a read error. The chain is built from TRBV6-6 and TRBJ2-7; TRBD1 matches 7 bases. The germline CDR1 and CDR2 sequences are MNHNY and SVGAGI (reference sequence). The CDR3 is 13 residues long. CDR3 bases: TGTGCCAATAGTTCCCCGACGCCGGGACAGCCAAGCTTC. Translating it yields CANSSPTPGQPSF.

This clonotype was seen repeatedly, ten times or more. The genes are TRBV4-2 and TRBJ1-3; TRBD1 matches at 7 bases. After removal of 2 bases from V and 1 base from J, the junction contained 2 bases not matched to a gene. The CDR3 is 15 residues long. Germline CDR1 is LGHNA and CDR2 is YNFKEQ. CDR3 amino acids: CASSQTQGSGNTIYF. DNA for the CDR3: TGTGCCAGCAGCCAAACACAGGGGTCTGGAAACACCATATATTTT.